One sample yielded the 10 T cell receptor beta chains listed below, sequenced in a study of T cell repertoires in cytomegalovirus infection. TCRdb processed the reads anew with MiXCR; each CDR3 protein has one entry. This sample has roughly 700,000 distinct CDR3 sequences, with roughly a third found just once. The antigens of these receptors remain unknown. The sample in question was cultured PBMCs, obtained from culture after CMV antigen stimulation. The receptors were sampled from a human donor in good health (CMV status not recorded). Some clones in this sample may be carry-over from other donors' samples.

This sequence joins TRBV7-2 and TRBJ2-1; 8 nucleotides agree with TRBD2. Germline assignment: CDR1 SGHTA and CDR2 FQGNSA. Germline trimming cut 5 bases from V and 5 bases from J; bases unmatched to any gene: 17. This CDR3 region has 18 residues. The CDR3 region has the DNA TGTGCCAGCAGCCCTCGGGAGGGGCCATTAAAATACCACAATGAGCAGTTCTTC. As protein: CASSPREGPLKYHNEQFF.

The rearrangement uses TRBV28 and TRBJ1-4, with a weak D call TRBD1 (6 bases). CDR1 MDHEN and CDR2 SYDVKM come from the germline V gene. The CDR3 consists of 13 residues. V lost 8 bases and J 2 bases, leaving 9 bases between the germline ends. As DNA, the CDR3 is TGTGCCAGCCCGAGGGGGACTAATGAAAAACTGTTTTTT. It specifies CASPRGTNEKLFF.

V gene TRBV7-4 combines with J gene TRBJ1-1; D uncertain. Trimming removed 1 base at V and 11 bases at J, with 11 bases between. This CDR3 region has 12 residues. Germline CDR1 reads SGHVT; CDR2 reads SQSDAQ. The CDR3 nucleotides read TGTGCCAGCAGCTTAGAAGGCGGAGGCGCTTTCTTT. Translated, it gives CASSLEGGGAFF. The complete variable domain, with remaining parts taken from reference TRBV7-4 and TRBJ1-1, reads GAGVSQSPRYKVAKRGRDVALRCDSISGHVTLYWYRQTLGQGSEVLTYSQSDAQRDKSGRPSGRFSAERPERSVSTLKIQRTEQGDSAVYLCASSLEGGGAFFGQGTRLTVV.

This clonotype showed up just a few times. V gene TRBV6-2 or TRBV6-3 combines with J gene TRBJ1-1; D unclear. Germline CDR1 and CDR2: MNHEY and SVGEGT. CDR3 size: 15 residues. V was pared by 6 bases and J by 5 bases, with 19 bases between. In DNA, the CDR3 is TGTGCCAGCAGCCACGGTGGGGTTGTAAGGACTGAAGCTTTCTTT. Translation: CASSHGGVVRTEAFF.

V is TRBV19 and J is TRBJ2-6; 10 bases agree with TRBD1. The CDR3 has 19 residues. The germline V gene has CDR1 LNHDA and CDR2 SQIVND (reference sequence). J gave up 1 base and V 5 bases, and 11 bases lay outside the gene matches. The CDR3 is CASSPRRPGQGSGANVLTF. CDR3 nucleotide sequence: TGTGCCAGTAGTCCGAGACGTCCGGGACAGGGGTCTGGGGCCAACGTCCTGACTTTC.

This clonotype was observed a few times. This chain connects TRBV7-2 to TRBJ1-1; D not resolved. Trimming took off 2 bases at V and 0 bases at J, with 10 bases between the two ends. CDR1 and CDR2 (germline): SGHTA, FQGNSA. This CDR3 region has 15 residues. CDR3 in DNA: TGTGCCAGCAGCTTACTGAACAGTATGAACACTGAAGCTTTCTTT. Translation: CASSLLNSMNTEAFF.

This clonotype turned up a few times. The chain is built from TRBV11-2 and TRBJ1-3, with D possibly being TRBD1 (6 bases). Germline V gives CDR1 SGHAT, CDR2 FQNNGV. Trimming took 7 bases from V and 2 from J, leaving 15 bases between them. The CDR3 has 15 amino acids. The CDR3 is CASTRDWGPGNTIYF. The DNA of the CDR3 is TGTGCCAGCACGAGAGATTGGGGGCCTGGAAACACCATATATTTT.

This chain uses TRBV19 with TRBJ2-6, with D uncertain. CDR1 is LNHDA, CDR2 SQIVND, per germline (reference sequence). With 1 base removed from V and 0 bases from J, the gap between germline ends came to 4 bases. The CDR3 is 15 residues long. CDR3 protein: CASSIVLSGANVLTF. For the CDR3, the DNA is TGTGCCAGTAGTATAGTCCTCTCTGGGGCCAACGTCCTGACTTTC.

The chain recombines TRBV15 with TRBJ1-1; D may be TRBD1 (5 bases). The germline CDR1 and CDR2 sequences are LNHNV and YYDKDF (reference sequence). The CDR3 spans 15 residues. The V end lost 3 bases, the J end lost 4 bases, and 15 bases lay between the germline ends. The CDR3 sequence is CATSSGTGAGTEAFF. DNA of the CDR3: TGTGCCACCAGCAGCGGAACAGGCGCGGGCACTGAAGCTTTCTTT.

This clonotype was seen many times. The V and J genes are TRBV7-9 and TRBJ2-7, with 10 bases identical to TRBD1. This CDR3 contains 15 residues. The germline V gene has CDR1 SEHNR and CDR2 FQNEAQ (reference sequence). After removal of 1 base from V and 7 bases from J, the junction contained 7 bases not matched to a gene. The CDR3 protein is CASSLGQGAHLEQYF. The CDR3 DNA reads as TGTGCCAGCAGCTTAGGACAGGGGGCTCACCTGGAGCAGTACTTC.